A selection of T cell receptor beta chains follows, all from one sample in a study of shared clonotypes between healthy human individuals. The method was immunoSEQ multiplex PCR; TCRdb's version includes in-frame clones alone and lacks a portion of them. This table holds around 1.9 million clones, under 95% found once. Source material: naive CD8+ T cells from PBMCs. The receptors stem from a man in his late teens or twenties in good health. Some clones in this sample may be carry-over from other donors' samples. CDR3s include the opening cysteine and the closing phenylalanine or tryptophan. A D gene is named only where the DNA matches it firmly.

D gene: -
V gene: TRBV5-4
J gene: TRBJ2-3
CDR3 DNA: TGTGCCAGCAGCTTGGTGGGAGCCCGCACAGATACGCAGTATTTT
CDR3 protein: CASSLVGARTDTQYF

D gene: TRBD1
V gene: TRBV9
J gene: TRBJ2-1
CDR3 DNA: TGTGCCAGCAGCAAGACAGGGGATTTTGAGCAGTTCTTC
CDR3 protein: CASSKTGDFEQFF

D gene: -
V gene: TRBV11-2
J gene: TRBJ1-3
CDR3 DNA: TGTGCCAGCAGCTATACCCCTTCCCGGACGCCCGAAAAGAACACCATATATTTT
CDR3 protein: CASSYTPSRTPEKNTIYF

D gene: -
V gene: TRBV27
J gene: TRBJ2-7
CDR3 DNA: TGTGCCAGCAGTTTCACAACCAATTACGGACGGCTGAGCTCCTACGAGCAGTACTTC
CDR3 protein: CASSFTTNYGRLSSYEQYF

D gene: -
V gene: TRBV11-2
J gene: TRBJ2-6
CDR3 DNA: TGTGCCAGCAGCTTAGGTCGGAGTCTACCTCAAGGGGCCAACGTCCTGACTTTC
CDR3 protein: CASSLGRSLPQGANVLTF

D gene: -
V gene: TRBV10-2
J gene: TRBJ2-3
CDR3 DNA: TGCGCCAGCAGTAACACAGAGTCGCAGTATTTT
CDR3 protein: CASSNTESQYF

D gene: TRBD1
V gene: TRBV15
J gene: TRBJ2-7
CDR3 DNA: TGTGCCACCAGCAGACCAGAGCAAGGACAGGGGGTCCACGAGCAGTACTTC
CDR3 protein: CATSRPEQGQGVHEQYF

D gene: TRBD1
V gene: TRBV2
J gene: TRBJ2-5
CDR3 DNA: TGTGCCAGCAGGGCGACAGGGGGCAAAGAGACCCAGTACTTC
CDR3 protein: CASRATGGKETQYF

D gene: TRBD2
V gene: TRBV14
J gene: TRBJ2-7
CDR3 DNA: TGTGCCAGCAGCCAAGGGGCAGCGGGGGCCTACGAGCAGTACTTC
CDR3 protein: CASSQGAAGAYEQYF

D gene: -
V gene: TRBV25-1
J gene: TRBJ2-1
CDR3 DNA: TGTGCCAGCAGGGAGGGACCTTATTTCTTC
CDR3 protein: CASREGPYFF

D gene: TRBD1
V gene: TRBV28
J gene: TRBJ1-1
CDR3 DNA: TGTGCCAGCAGGCCCCCGGGACAGGGGTTCACTGAAGCTTTCTTT
CDR3 protein: CASRPPGQGFTEAFF